This passage covers 5 T cell receptor beta chains from one sample sequenced in a study of cytomegalovirus exposure and HLA in healthy donors. Generated by immunoSEQ multiplex PCR, the TCRdb table keeps only in-frame clones and is missing some. The sample holds fewer than 100,000 clones; roughly 95% are singletons and the top ten take roughly 3.4%. The sample comprised PBMCs. Receptors originate from a woman aged 18-29 years in good health and CMV-seropositive.

The chain is built from TRBV6-5 and TRBJ1-1; the match to TRBD1 covers 7 bases. V trimming: 6 bases; J trimming: 0 bases; junction bases outside the gene matches: 7. This CDR3 has 15 amino acids. Germline assignment: CDR1 MNHEY and CDR2 SVGAGI. The CDR3 DNA reads as TGTGCCAGCAGCCCAGGGGGGTTTATGAACACTGAAGCTTTCTTT. It specifies CASSPGGFMNTEAFF.

The chain has TRBV5-1 and TRBJ1-2, with D unresolved. Germline-derived CDR1 and CDR2 are SGHRS and YFSETQ. With 4 bases removed from V and 1 base from J, the gap between germline ends came to 8 bases. The CDR3 loop spans 13 amino acids. The CDR3 region is CASSAVSNYGYTF. In nucleotides, the CDR3 is TGCGCCAGCAGCGCAGTCAGTAACTATGGCTACACCTTC.

The chain is built from TRBV6-5 and TRBJ2-1; TRBD2 is a possible D gene (6 bases). The CDR3 loop spans 16 amino acids. Germline lookup yields CDR1 MNHEY and CDR2 SVGAGI. The V end lost 2 bases, the J end lost 6 bases, and 17 bases lay between the germline ends. The CDR3 sequence: CASSYGGTHGGNEQFF. As DNA, the CDR3 is TGTGCCAGCAGTTACGGTGGGACCCACGGGGGCAATGAGCAGTTCTTC.

The chain recombines TRBV5-1 with TRBJ2-2; 7 bases fit TRBD1. The CDR3 has 16 residues. J gave up 0 bases and V 4 bases, and 6 bases lay outside the gene matches. Germline loops: CDR1 SGHRS, CDR2 YFSETQ. The CDR3 DNA follows: TGCGCCAGCAGCGGGGCTGGACAGGCGAACACCGGGGAGCTGTTTTTT. Translated, it gives CASSGAGQANTGELFF.

This rearrangement joins TRBV7-9 to TRBJ2-5; 9 bases are a match to TRBD2. CDR1 SEHNR and CDR2 FQNEAQ come from the germline V gene (reference sequence). The J segment lost 4 bases and the V segment lost 2 bases, leaving 8 bases of the junction unmatched. The CDR3 runs 16 residues. This CDR3 reads CASSLMREGLRETQYF. CDR3 bases: TGTGCCAGCAGCTTAATGCGGGAGGGCCTCCGAGAGACCCAGTACTTC.